This entry describes one T cell receptor beta chain. These data come from a study of T-cell reconstitution after alpha-beta-depleted transplantation in children. The germline gives CDR1 LGHDT, CDR2 YNNKEL (reference sequence). V was cut by 4 bases and J by 2 bases, with 14 bases left in between. The CDR3 consists of 16 residues. The library targeted TCRbeta and was prepared with unique molecular identifiers. TCRdb independently ran MiXCR on the PCR reads; one entry per CDR3 protein. The sample lists about 600,000 distinct CDR3 sequences, 8% to 11% occurring once. This specimen was PBMCs from the stem cell graft donor, taken from the stem cell graft. This clonotype was sampled from a human donor who donated a stem cell graft to a child with acute myeloid leukemia. The chain employs TRBV3-1 and TRBJ2-2; D is ambiguous. CDR3 amino acids: CASSPQARINTGELFF. In DNA form, the CDR3 reads TGTGCCAGCAGCCCCCAAGCCCGGATCAACACCGGGGAGCTGTTTTTT. Combining the CDR3 with reference TRBV3-1 and TRBJ2-2 gives the whole variable domain DTAVSQTPKYLVTQMGNDKSIKCEQNLGHDTMYWYKQDSKKFLKIMFSYNNKELIINETVPNRFSPKSPDKAHLNLHINSLELGDSAVYFCASSPQARINTGELFFGEGSRLTVL.